This entry concerns a single T cell receptor (beta chain). Its antigen is unidentified. The data belong to a study of cytomegalovirus exposure and HLA in healthy donors. About the study: A subsequent analysis stated that the roughly 130 validation repertoires were run on the same platform as the approximately 700 first-cohort repertoires.

Points from the study as a whole: Three chains tied to CMV proved CMV antigen-specific in vitro.

The germline V gene has CDR1 MNHEY and CDR2 SMNVEV (reference sequence). There are 16 residues in the CDR3. Deletions cut 4 bases from V and 2 bases from J, with 17 bases between. Using immunoSEQ multiplex PCR, the repertoire was profiled, and TCRdb retains in-frame clones only, with some absent. Of roughly 270,000 clones in the sample, approximately 87% were seen once. This clonotype was obtained from a woman between 18 and 29 years old in good health and CMV-seronegative. Sequenced: PBMCs. The chain combines TRBV27 with TRBJ1-2; D is perhaps TRBD1 (6 bases). The CDR3: CASSSNLNRVNYGYTF. The CDR3 DNA is TGTGCCAGCAGTTCTAATCTTAACAGGGTAAACTATGGCTACACCTTC.